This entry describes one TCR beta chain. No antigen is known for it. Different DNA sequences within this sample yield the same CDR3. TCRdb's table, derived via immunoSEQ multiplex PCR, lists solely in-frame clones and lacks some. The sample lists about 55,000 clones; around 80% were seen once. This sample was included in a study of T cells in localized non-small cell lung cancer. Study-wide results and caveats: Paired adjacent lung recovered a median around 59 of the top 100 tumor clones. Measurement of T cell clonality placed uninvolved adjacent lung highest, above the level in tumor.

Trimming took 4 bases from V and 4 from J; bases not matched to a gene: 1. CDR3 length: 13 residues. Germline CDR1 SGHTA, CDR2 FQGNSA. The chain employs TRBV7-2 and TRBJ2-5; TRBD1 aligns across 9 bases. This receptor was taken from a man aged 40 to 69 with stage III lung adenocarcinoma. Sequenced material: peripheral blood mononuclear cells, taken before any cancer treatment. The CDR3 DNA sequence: TGTGCCAGCAGCTCGGGACAGGGAGAGACCCAGTACTTC. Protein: CASSSGQGETQYF.